The TCR beta chain described here comes from a study of long-term antiretroviral therapy in people with HIV. Germline CDR1 reads SGHRS; CDR2 reads YFSETQ. Trimming shortened V by 4 bases and J by 4 bases, and 15 bases separated the two germline ends. This CDR3 is built from 16 residues. Run at survey level, the immunoSEQ assay was version v3.0. The table came from immunoSEQ multiplex PCR; TCRdb's copy has only in-frame clones and leaves some out. This table holds about 17,000 clones, approximately 82% found once. The sample consisted of unsorted PBMCs, taken 0.3 years before starting antiretroviral therapy. The chain couples TRBV5-1 to TRBJ1-6; D is perhaps TRBD1 (6 bases). The sequence came from a man between 50 and 59 years old with HIV. The CDR3 loop reads CASSPVTGQYNSPLHF. In DNA form, the CDR3 reads TGCGCCAGCAGCCCGGTGACAGGCCAATATAATTCACCCCTCCACTTT.